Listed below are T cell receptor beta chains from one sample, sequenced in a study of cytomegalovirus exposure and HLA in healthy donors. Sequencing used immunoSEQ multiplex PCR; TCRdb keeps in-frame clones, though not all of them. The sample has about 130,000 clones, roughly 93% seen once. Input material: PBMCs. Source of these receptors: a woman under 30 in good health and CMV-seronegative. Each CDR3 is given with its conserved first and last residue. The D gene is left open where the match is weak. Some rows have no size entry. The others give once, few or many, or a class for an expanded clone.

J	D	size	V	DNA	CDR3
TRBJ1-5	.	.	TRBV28	TGTGCCAGCAGGGCATCTGGCGGGCACCAGCCCCAGCATTTT	CASRASGGHQPQHF
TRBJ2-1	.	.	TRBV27	TGTGCCAGCAGTTTATCTATGAATGAGCAGTTCTTC	CASSLSMNEQFF
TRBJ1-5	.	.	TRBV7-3	TGTGCCAGCAGCCCTCCTCTTGGGGGGGTGCAGCCCCAGCATTTT	CASSPPLGGVQPQHF
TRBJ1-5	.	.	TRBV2	TGTGCCAGCAGACAGGAAAGCAATCAGCCCCAGCATTTT	CASRQESNQPQHF
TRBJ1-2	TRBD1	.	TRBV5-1	TGCGCCAGCAGCTTGACCGTCGGGACAGGGGACGGCTACACCTTC	CASSLTVGTGDGYTF
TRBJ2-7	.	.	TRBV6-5	TGTGCCAGCAGCGTGCGTGGCTCCTACGAGCAGTACTTC	CASSVRGSYEQYF
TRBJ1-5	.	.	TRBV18	TGTGCCAGCTCACCACGCCGGGATAGCAATCAGCCCCAGCATTTT	CASSPRRDSNQPQHF
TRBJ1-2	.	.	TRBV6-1	TGTGCCAGCCGAGGACAGCTTAACTATGGCTACACCTTC	CASRGQLNYGYTF
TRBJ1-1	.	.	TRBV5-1	TGCGCCAGCAGCTCTGGACAGATGAACACTGAAGCTTTCTTT	CASSSGQMNTEAFF
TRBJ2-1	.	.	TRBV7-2	TGTGCCAGCAGCTTAGTTACAGGAGCCTACAATGAGCAGTTCTTC	CASSLVTGAYNEQFF
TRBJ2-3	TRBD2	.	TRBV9	TGTGCCAGCAGCCGGGAGGGCGGAGATACGCAGTATTTT	CASSREGGDTQYF
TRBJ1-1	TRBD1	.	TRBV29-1	TGCAGCACGAAAACAGGGGCCACTGAAGCTTTCTTT	CSTKTGATEAFF
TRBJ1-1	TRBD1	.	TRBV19	TGTGCCAGTATAAGCAGGGGGGAGATGAACACTGAAGCTTTCTTT	CASISRGEMNTEAFF
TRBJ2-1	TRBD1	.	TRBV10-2	TGCGCCAGCTCCGACGTCAGGGGGTTCAACAATGAGCAGTTCTTC	CASSDVRGFNNEQFF
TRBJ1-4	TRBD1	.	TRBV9	TGTGCCAGCGGCCGACAGGGGTCGGGTGAAAAACTGTTTTTT	CASGRQGSGEKLFF
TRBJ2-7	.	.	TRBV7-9	TGTGCCAGCAGCCTAACCTCCAGGGGCTACCCCTACGAGCAGTACTTC	CASSLTSRGYPYEQYF
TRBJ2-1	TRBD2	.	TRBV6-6	TGTGCCAGCACCCCCGGGACTAGTTGGGATGAGCAGTTCTTC	CASTPGTSWDEQFF
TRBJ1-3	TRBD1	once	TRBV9	TGTGCCAGCAGCGCCCGACAGGGTTCTGGAAACACCATATATTTT	CASSARQGSGNTIYF
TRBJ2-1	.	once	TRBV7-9	TGTGCCAGCAGTTTAAAGGGCGGGAATGAGCAGTTCTTC	CASSLKGGNEQFF
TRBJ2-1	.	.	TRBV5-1	TGCGCCAGCAGCTTGGAGGTTGTGGGCAGCTACAATGAGCAGTTCTTC	CASSLEVVGSYNEQFF
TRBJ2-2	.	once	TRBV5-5	TGTGCCAGCAGCTGGACAGTGGCCGGGGAGCTGTTTTTT	CASSWTVAGELFF
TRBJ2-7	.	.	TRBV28	TGTGCCAGCACCCTGTGGCAGACGGGTGAGCAGTACTTC	CASTLWQTGEQYF
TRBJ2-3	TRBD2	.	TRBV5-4	TGTGCCAGCAGCCCGGGACTAGCCTCCACAGATACGCAGTATTTT	CASSPGLASTDTQYF
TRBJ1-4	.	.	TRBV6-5	TGTGCCAGCAGTTACTGGGGGGGATCTAATGAAAAACTGTTTTTT	CASSYWGGSNEKLFF
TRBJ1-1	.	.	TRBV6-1	TGTGCCAGCAGCGGGTGGTCTGAAGCTTTCTTT	CASSGWSEAFF
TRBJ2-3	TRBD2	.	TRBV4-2	TGTGCCAGCAGCCAGGGGACTAGCGGGAGGTTAGATACGCAGTATTTT	CASSQGTSGRLDTQYF
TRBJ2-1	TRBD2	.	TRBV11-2	TGTGCCAGCAGCCCCGGGACTAGCGGGGGAGGGCTCTTCGCAGATGAGCAGTTCTTC	CASSPGTSGGGLFADEQFF
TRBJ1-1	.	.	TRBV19	TGTGCCAGTACAGGCGCCCTCATGAACACTGAAGCTTTCTTT	CASTGALMNTEAFF
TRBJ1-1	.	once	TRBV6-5	TGTGCCAGCAGTTACGACGGGTACACTGAAGCTTTCTTT	CASSYDGYTEAFF
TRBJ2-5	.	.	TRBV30	TGTGCCTGGACTTCCAGGGTGCACGGGACCCAGTACTTC	CAWTSRVHGTQYF
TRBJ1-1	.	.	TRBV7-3	TGTGCCAGCAGCTTGGGAGACGGACCTGAAGCTTTCTTT	CASSLGDGPEAFF
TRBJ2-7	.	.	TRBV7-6	TGTGCCAGCAGCTTAGCTCCCAGGGTTAGCTACGAGCAGTACTTC	CASSLAPRVSYEQYF
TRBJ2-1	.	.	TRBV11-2	TGTGCCAGCATCGATAAACCGAGCGGCTCCTACAATGAGCAGTTCTTC	CASIDKPSGSYNEQFF
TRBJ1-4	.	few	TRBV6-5	TGTGCCAGCAGTTACTCGAAACAGGGTAAACTGTTTTTT	CASSYSKQGKLFF
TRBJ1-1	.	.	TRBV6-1	TGTGCCAGCAGTCGAAACAGGGTGGACACTGAAGCTTTCTTT	CASSRNRVDTEAFF
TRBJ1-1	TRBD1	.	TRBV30	TGTGCCTGGAGTGCATACAGGGGGAGGTCTTTCTTT	CAWSAYRGRSFF